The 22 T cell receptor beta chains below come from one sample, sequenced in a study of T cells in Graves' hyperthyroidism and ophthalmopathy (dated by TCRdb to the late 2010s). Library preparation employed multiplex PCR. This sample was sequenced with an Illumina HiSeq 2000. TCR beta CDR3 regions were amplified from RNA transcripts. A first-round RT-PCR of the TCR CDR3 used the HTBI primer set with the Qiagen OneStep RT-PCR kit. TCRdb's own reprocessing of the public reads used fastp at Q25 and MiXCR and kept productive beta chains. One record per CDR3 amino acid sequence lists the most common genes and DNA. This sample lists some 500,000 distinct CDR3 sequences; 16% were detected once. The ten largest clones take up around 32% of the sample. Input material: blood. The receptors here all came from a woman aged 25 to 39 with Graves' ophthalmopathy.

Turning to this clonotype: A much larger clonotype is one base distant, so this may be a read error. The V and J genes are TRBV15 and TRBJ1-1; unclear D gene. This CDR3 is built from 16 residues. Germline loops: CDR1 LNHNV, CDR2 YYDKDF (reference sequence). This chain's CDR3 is CVTSRDGGSRNTEAFF. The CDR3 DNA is TGTGTCACCAGCAGAGATGGTGGGTCCAGGAACACTGAAGCTTTCTTT.

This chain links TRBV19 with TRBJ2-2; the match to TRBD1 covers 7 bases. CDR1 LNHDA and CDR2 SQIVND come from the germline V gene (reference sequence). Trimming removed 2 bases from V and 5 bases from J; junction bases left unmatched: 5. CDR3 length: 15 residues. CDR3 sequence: CASSILGQITGELFF. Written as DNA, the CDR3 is TGTGCCAGTAGTATATTGGGACAGATAACCGGGGAGCTGTTTTTT.

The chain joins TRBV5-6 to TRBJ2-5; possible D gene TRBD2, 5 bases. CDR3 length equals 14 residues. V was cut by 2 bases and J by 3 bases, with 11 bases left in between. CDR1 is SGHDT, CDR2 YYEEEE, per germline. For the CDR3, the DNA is TGTGCCAGCAGCTTACCCCCGGAGGAAGAGACCCAGTACTTC. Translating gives CASSLPPEEETQYF.

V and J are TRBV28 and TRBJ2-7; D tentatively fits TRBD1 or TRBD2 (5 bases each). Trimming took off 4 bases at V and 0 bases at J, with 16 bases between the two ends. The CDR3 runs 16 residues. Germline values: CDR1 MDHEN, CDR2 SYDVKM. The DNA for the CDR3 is TGTGCCAGCAGTTCCCTCGGGACGGACAACTCCTACGAGCAGTACTTC. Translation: CASSSLGTDNSYEQYF.

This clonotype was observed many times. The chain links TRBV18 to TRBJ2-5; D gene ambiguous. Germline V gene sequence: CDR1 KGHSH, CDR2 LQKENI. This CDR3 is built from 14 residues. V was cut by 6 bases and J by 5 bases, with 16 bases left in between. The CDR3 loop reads CASSRLPGEETQYF. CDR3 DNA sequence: TGTGCCAGCTCGCGTCTCCCAGGAGAGGAGACCCAGTACTTC.

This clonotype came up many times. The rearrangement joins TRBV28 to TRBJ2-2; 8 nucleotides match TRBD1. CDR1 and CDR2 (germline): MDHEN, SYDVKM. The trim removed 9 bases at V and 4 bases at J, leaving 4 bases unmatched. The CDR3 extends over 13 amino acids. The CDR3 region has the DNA TGTGCCAGACAAGACAGGGGCACCGGGGAGCTGTTTTTT. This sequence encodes CARQDRGTGELFF.

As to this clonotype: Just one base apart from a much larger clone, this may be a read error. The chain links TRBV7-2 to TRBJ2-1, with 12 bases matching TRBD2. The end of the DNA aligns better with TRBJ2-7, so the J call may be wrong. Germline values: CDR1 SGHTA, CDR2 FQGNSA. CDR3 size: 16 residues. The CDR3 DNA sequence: TGTGCCAGCAGCTTAGTCCTAGCGGGAGGGTACAATGAGCAGTACTTC. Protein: CASSLVLAGGYNEQYF.

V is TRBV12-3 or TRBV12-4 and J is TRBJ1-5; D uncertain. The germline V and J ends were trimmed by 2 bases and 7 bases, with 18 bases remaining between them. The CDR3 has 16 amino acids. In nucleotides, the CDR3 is TGTGCCAGCAGTTTAACGAGGTTTCGGGTAAAACAGCCCCAGCATTTT. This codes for CASSLTRFRVKQPQHF.

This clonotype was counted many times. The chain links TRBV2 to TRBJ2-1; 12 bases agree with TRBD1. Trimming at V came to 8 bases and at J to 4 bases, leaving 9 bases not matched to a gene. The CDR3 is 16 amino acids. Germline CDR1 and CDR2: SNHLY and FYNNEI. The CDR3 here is CASVGQGASMYNEQFF. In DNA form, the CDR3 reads TGTGCCAGCGTGGGACAGGGGGCGAGTATGTACAATGAGCAGTTCTTC.

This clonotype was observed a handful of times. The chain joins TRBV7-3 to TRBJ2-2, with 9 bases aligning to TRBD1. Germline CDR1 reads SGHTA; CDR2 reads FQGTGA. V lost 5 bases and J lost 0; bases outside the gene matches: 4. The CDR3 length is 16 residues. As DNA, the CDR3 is TGTGCCAGCAGCGCACAGGGGGCCGCGAACACCGGGGAGCTGTTTTTT. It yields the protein CASSAQGAANTGELFF.

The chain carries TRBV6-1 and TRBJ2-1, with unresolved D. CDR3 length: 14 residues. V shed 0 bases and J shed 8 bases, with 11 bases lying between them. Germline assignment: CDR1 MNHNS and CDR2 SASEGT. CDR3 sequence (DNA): TGTGCCAGCAGTGAAGCGCGGCTAGTCTATGAGCAGTTCTTC. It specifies CASSEARLVYEQFF.

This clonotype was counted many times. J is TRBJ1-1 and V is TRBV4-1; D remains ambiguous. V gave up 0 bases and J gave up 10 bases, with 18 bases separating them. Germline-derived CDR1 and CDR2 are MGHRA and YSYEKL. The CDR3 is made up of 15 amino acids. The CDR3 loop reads CASSQDNSVTRRAFF. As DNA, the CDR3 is TGCGCCAGCAGCCAAGATAACAGTGTAACGAGGAGAGCTTTCTTT.

This CDR3 reads CASSVVTSGSNEQFF. As DNA, the CDR3 is TGTGCCAGCAGCGTTGTGACTAGCGGGAGCAATGAGCAGTTCTTC. V gene TRBV9 combines with J gene TRBJ2-1, with 12 positions matching TRBD2. CDR3 length: 15 residues. Trimming took 2 bases from V and 6 from J; bases not matched to a gene: 3. Germline V lookup: CDR1 SGDLS, CDR2 YYNGEE.

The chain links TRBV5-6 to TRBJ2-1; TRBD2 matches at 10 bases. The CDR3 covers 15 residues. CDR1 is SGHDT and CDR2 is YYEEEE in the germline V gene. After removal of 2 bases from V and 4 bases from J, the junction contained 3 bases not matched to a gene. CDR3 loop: CASSFQLAGYNEQFF. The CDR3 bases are TGTGCCAGCAGCTTTCAACTAGCGGGGTACAATGAGCAGTTCTTC.

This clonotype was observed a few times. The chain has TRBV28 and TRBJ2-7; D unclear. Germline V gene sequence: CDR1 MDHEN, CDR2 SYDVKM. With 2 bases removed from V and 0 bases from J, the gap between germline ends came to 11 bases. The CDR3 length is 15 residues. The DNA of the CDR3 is TGTGCCAGCAGTTTAGGGCATCGAGGCTCCTACGAGCAGTACTTC. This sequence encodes CASSLGHRGSYEQYF.

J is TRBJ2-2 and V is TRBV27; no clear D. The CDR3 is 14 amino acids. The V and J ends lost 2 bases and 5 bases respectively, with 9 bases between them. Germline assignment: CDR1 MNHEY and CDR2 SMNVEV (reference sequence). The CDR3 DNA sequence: TGTGCCAGCAGTTTAGTGGGTTTGACCGGGGAGCTGTTTTTT. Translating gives CASSLVGLTGELFF.

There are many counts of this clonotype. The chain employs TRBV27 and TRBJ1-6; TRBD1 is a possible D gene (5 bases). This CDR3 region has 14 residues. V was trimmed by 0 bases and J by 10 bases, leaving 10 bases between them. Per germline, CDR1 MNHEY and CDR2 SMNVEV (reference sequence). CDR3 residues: CASSLSQGWSPLHF. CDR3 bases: TGTGCCAGCAGTTTATCCCAGGGTTGGTCACCCCTCCACTTT.

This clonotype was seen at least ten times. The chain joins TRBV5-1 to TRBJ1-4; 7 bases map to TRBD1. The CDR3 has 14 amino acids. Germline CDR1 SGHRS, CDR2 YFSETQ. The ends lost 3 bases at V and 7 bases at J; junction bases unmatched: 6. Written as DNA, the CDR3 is TGCGCCAGCAGCTCCGGGACAGTCATTGAAAAACTGTTTTTT. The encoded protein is CASSSGTVIEKLFF.

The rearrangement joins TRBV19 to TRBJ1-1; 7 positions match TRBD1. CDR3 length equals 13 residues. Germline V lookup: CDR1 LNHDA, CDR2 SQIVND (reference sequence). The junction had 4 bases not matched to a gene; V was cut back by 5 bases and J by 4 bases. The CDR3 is CASSHRGGTEAFF. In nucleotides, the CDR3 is TGTGCCAGTAGTCACAGGGGAGGCACTGAAGCTTTCTTT. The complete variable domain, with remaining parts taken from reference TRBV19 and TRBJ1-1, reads DGGITQSPKYLFRKEGQNVTLSCEQNLNHDAMYWYRQDPGQGLRLIYYSQIVNDFQKGDIAEGYSVSREKKESFPLTVTSAQKNPTAFYLCASSHRGGTEAFFGQGTRLTVV.

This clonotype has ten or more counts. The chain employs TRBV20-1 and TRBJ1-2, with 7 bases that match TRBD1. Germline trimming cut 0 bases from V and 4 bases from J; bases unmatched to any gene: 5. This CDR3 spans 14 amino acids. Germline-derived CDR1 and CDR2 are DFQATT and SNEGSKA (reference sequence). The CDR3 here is CSAREQGQRYGYTF. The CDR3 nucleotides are TGCAGTGCTAGAGAACAGGGGCAACGCTATGGCTACACCTTC.

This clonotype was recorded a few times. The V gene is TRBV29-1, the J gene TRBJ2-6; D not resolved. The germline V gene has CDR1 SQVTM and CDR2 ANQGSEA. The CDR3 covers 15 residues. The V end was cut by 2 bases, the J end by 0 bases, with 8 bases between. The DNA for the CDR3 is TGCAGCGTTGAAATGCACGGCTCTGGGGCCAACGTCCTGACTTTC. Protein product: CSVEMHGSGANVLTF. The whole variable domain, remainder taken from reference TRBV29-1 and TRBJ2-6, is SAVISQKPSRDICQRGTSLTIQCQVDSQVTMMFWYRQQPGQSLTLIATANQGSEATYESGFVIDKFPISRPNLTFSTLTVSNMSPEDSSIYLCSVEMHGSGANVLTFGAGSRLTVL.

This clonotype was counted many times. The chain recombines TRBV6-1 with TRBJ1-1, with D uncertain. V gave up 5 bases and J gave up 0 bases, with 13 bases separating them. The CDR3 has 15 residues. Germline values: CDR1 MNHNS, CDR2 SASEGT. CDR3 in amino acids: CASSKPPPVNTEAFF. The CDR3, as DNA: TGTGCCAGCAGTAAACCCCCCCCGGTGAACACTGAAGCTTTCTTT.